Below, 27 T cell receptor beta chains from the same sample are listed, as sequenced in a study of STAT3 mutations in large granular lymphocyte leukemia. General observations from the study: Every T-LGLL patient had at least one immunodominant TCRbeta clonotype.

These receptors are not linked to any known antigen. Assay used: immunoSEQ multiplex PCR; TCRdb lists only in-frame clones, some missing. The sample data list fewer than 3,000 clones. Sample: PBMCs. These receptors all come from a human donor with T large granular lymphocyte leukemia. The donor label of this sample is uncertain. Some clones in this sample may be carry-over from other donors' samples.

Remarks on this clone: This CDR3 fails to terminate in the conserved phenylalanine or tryptophan, so it likely reflects a read error. The DNA is omitted, as the CDR3 cannot be located on it reliably, and the CDR3 follows TCRdb's listing. Other nucleotide sequences in the sample specify the same CDR3. This sequence joins TRBV7-9 and TRBJ2-5; TRBD1 was called by the table and not checked on the DNA. In germline, CDR1 is SEHNR, CDR2 FQNEAQ (reference sequence). 9 amino acids form the CDR3, both terminal residues included. The CDR3 loop reads CASSLGGET.

With regard to this clone: The missing conserved phenylalanine or tryptophan at the end of this CDR3 makes a read error likely. It is unclear where the CDR3 begins or ends on the DNA, so no DNA is shown, and the CDR3 is as TCRdb lists it. V is TRBV11-3 and J is TRBJ2-3; TRBD1 is taken as the D call from the table, unchecked against the DNA. Germline V lookup: CDR1 SGHNT, CDR2 YENEEA. The CDR3 numbers 10 amino acids, ends counted. CDR3 residues: CASSRGFADT.

In regard to this clone: This is likely a read error, given that the CDR3 carries no conserved phenylalanine or tryptophan at its end. The DNA is left out, because the CDR3 cannot be placed on it with certainty; the CDR3 is given as TCRdb lists it. The chain uses TRBV2 and TRBJ2-1; the table calls TRBD2, which could not be checked here. Germline V gene data show CDR1 as SNHLY and CDR2 as FYNNEI. The CDR3 contains 8 residues when both ends are counted. The CDR3 sequence: CASSAGNE.

In regard to this clone: The CDR3 does not close with the conserved phenylalanine or tryptophan, likely indicating a read error. Because the CDR3's place on the DNA is in doubt, the DNA is left out and the CDR3 is given as listed by TCRdb. CDR3 residues: CASRGQMNTE. V is TRBV2 and J is TRBJ1-1; the D call in the table, TRBD1, was not verified against the DNA. The CDR3 length equals 10 residues, ends included. CDR1 and CDR2 (germline): SNHLY, FYNNEI.

With respect to this clone: The conserved final phenylalanine or tryptophan is absent from the CDR3, which likely points to a read error. Because the CDR3's place on the DNA is in doubt, the DNA is left out and the CDR3 is given as listed by TCRdb. This chain joins TRBV18 and TRBJ2-1; TRBD2 reflects the table's D call only, with no check against the DNA. In germline, CDR1 is KGHSH, CDR2 LQKENI. The CDR3 length equals 9 residues, ends included. The CDR3: CASSTRGNE.

Details on this clone: The conserved final phenylalanine or tryptophan is absent from the CDR3, which likely points to a read error. No DNA is shown, since the ends of the CDR3 on it are uncertain; the CDR3 is the one TCRdb lists. V gene TRBV11-2 combines with J gene TRBJ2-5; the table names TRBD1, a call not compared with the DNA. Germline CDR1 SGHAT, CDR2 FQNNGV. Termini included, the CDR3 measures 11 amino acids. The CDR3: CASSFTPGKET.

With regard to this clone: This CDR3 is missing its conserved last phenylalanine or tryptophan, likely due to a read error. It is unclear where the CDR3 begins or ends on the DNA, so no DNA is shown, and the CDR3 is as TCRdb lists it. The rearrangement joins TRBV7-9 to TRBJ1-1. The CDR3 has 8 residues if both end residues are counted. The V gene's germline CDR1 is SEHNR and CDR2 FQNEAQ (reference sequence). The CDR3: CASSGLAE.

Judged by frequency, this clone is medium-sized. Here the CDR3 omits its conserved ending phenylalanine or tryptophan, so a read error is the likely source. The limits of the CDR3 on the DNA are not certain, so only TCRdb's listed CDR3 is given. The gene calls are TRBV4-2 and TRBJ2-3; TRBD1, the table's D call, lacks a check against the DNA. Inclusive of both ends, the CDR3 amounts to 11 amino acids. CDR1 LGHNA and CDR2 YNFKEQ come from the germline V gene. The CDR3: CASSLRELTDT.

This clone registers medium-sized by frequency. A read error is likely, as this CDR3 ends without the conserved phenylalanine or tryptophan. The DNA is omitted, as the CDR3 cannot be located on it reliably, and the CDR3 follows TCRdb's listing. The J gene is TRBJ2-3, the V gene TRBV11-3; the tabulated D call, TRBD1, remains unverified against the DNA. Germline V gives CDR1 SGHNT, CDR2 YENEEA. A total of 11 residues make up the CDR3, ends included. The CDR3 loop reads CASSLAGEKAT.

Regarding this clone: The final CDR3 position lacks the conserved phenylalanine or tryptophan, pointing to a likely read error. The DNA is left out, because the CDR3 cannot be placed on it with certainty; the CDR3 is given as TCRdb lists it. The chain employs TRBV19 and TRBJ2-3; the DNA was not used to check the table's D call, TRBD1. The CDR3 comprises 9 residues, both ends counted. CDR1 and CDR2 (germline): LNHDA, SQIVND (reference sequence). This CDR3 reads CASSIGIQA.

Of note for this clone: This CDR3 fails to terminate in the conserved phenylalanine or tryptophan, so it likely reflects a read error. The DNA is omitted, as the CDR3 cannot be located on it reliably, and the CDR3 follows TCRdb's listing. The CDR3 sequence: CASSYREVLNE. V gene TRBV7-2 combines with J gene TRBJ2-1; TRBD1 is the table's D call and was not checked against the DNA. CDR1 is SGHTA, CDR2 FQGNSA, per germline. The CDR3 is made up of 11 amino acids, end residues included.

In regard to this clone: This CDR3 is missing its conserved last phenylalanine or tryptophan, likely due to a read error. It is unclear where the CDR3 begins or ends on the DNA, so no DNA is shown, and the CDR3 is as TCRdb lists it. This chain links TRBV30 with TRBJ2-6; the D segment call TRBD2 is taken from the table without a DNA check. The CDR3 has 13 residues if both end residues are counted. CDR1 GTSNPN and CDR2 SVGIG come from the germline V gene (reference sequence). The CDR3 loop is CAWSGRPSSGANV.

On this clone itself: The conserved closing phenylalanine or tryptophan is absent in this CDR3, likely reflecting a read error. The DNA is omitted, as the CDR3 cannot be located on it reliably, and the CDR3 follows TCRdb's listing. This chain joins TRBV7-7 and TRBJ2-1; the table assigns TRBD1, which was not confirmed against the DNA. From its first to its last residue, the CDR3 has 10 amino acids. Germline V CDR1 and CDR2: SSHAT, FNYEAQ (reference sequence). The CDR3 sequence is CASSWSELNE.

To note about this clone: Given the absence of the conserved phenylalanine or tryptophan at the CDR3 end, a read error is likely. Because the CDR3's place on the DNA is in doubt, the DNA is left out and the CDR3 is given as listed by TCRdb. The rearrangement joins TRBV7-9 to TRBJ2-3; TRBD1, the table's D call, lacks a check against the DNA. CDR1 is SEHNR, CDR2 FQNEAQ, per germline (reference sequence). The CDR3 sequence runs 12 residues, both termini included. The CDR3 reads CASSIGRTSTDT.

About this clone: Since the CDR3 does not end with the conserved phenylalanine or tryptophan, this likely comes from a read error. The DNA is omitted, as the CDR3 cannot be located on it reliably, and the CDR3 follows TCRdb's listing. The V and J genes are TRBV30 and TRBJ1-5; the D call of TRBD1 is as the table states it, not checked on the DNA. CDR1 GTSNPN and CDR2 SVGIG come from the germline V gene (reference sequence). The length of the CDR3 is 10 amino acids, counting both ends. CDR3 sequence reads: CAWAGGRNQP.

A remark on this clone: The conserved phenylalanine or tryptophan is not found at the CDR3 terminus, so this likely reflects a read error. No DNA is shown, since the ends of the CDR3 on it are uncertain; the CDR3 is the one TCRdb lists. V and J are TRBV2 and TRBJ1-5; the table names TRBD1, a call not compared with the DNA. The CDR3 spans 11 residues, counting both ends. Germline V gene sequence: CDR1 SNHLY, CDR2 FYNNEI. The CDR3 loop is CASSGGLSNQP.

With regard to this clone: This is likely a read error, given that the CDR3 carries no conserved phenylalanine or tryptophan at its end. No DNA is shown, since the ends of the CDR3 on it are uncertain; the CDR3 is the one TCRdb lists. V gene TRBV19 combines with J gene TRBJ1-2. Counting both end residues, the CDR3 totals 11 amino acids. Germline V gene sequence: CDR1 LNHDA, CDR2 SQIVND (reference sequence). The CDR3 sequence: CASSIQGLSYG.

Notes on this clone: The missing conserved phenylalanine or tryptophan at the end of this CDR3 makes a read error likely. No DNA is shown, since the ends of the CDR3 on it are uncertain; the CDR3 is the one TCRdb lists. The chain joins TRBV11-2 to TRBJ1-6; no check of the table's D call, TRBD1, against the DNA was made. Germline assignment: CDR1 SGHAT and CDR2 FQNNGV. Inclusive of both ends, the CDR3 amounts to 11 amino acids. CDR3 region: CASSLVRVSSP.

Regarding this clone: Lacking the conserved final phenylalanine or tryptophan, this CDR3 likely reflects a read error. The DNA is omitted, as the CDR3 cannot be located on it reliably, and the CDR3 follows TCRdb's listing. The gene calls are TRBV7-7 and TRBJ2-2; TRBD1, as called in the table, went unchecked against the DNA. The CDR3 is 9 residues long, ends included. CDR1 is SSHAT and CDR2 is FNYEAQ in the germline V gene (reference sequence). The CDR3: CAIGISTGE.

Worth noting for this clone: The missing conserved phenylalanine or tryptophan at the end of this CDR3 makes a read error likely. The DNA is left out, because the CDR3 cannot be placed on it with certainty; the CDR3 is given as TCRdb lists it. V is TRBV7-6 and J is TRBJ1-5; TRBD1 reflects the table's D call only, with no check against the DNA. From germline, CDR1 is SGHVS and CDR2 FNYEAQ. The CDR3 extends over 10 residues, inclusive of both ends. CDR3 residues: CASSPDSNQP.

Note on this clone: The CDR3 carries no conserved terminal phenylalanine or tryptophan, so it likely arises from a read error. The limits of the CDR3 on the DNA are not certain, so only TCRdb's listed CDR3 is given. The chain combines TRBV16 with TRBJ1-5; the table's TRBD1 call for D was not verified on the DNA. Germline CDR1 and CDR2: KGHSY and FQNENV. 10 amino acids form the CDR3, both terminal residues included. CDR3 protein: CASSQSGAGP.

Details on this clone: This is likely a read error, given that the CDR3 carries no conserved phenylalanine or tryptophan at its end. The limits of the CDR3 on the DNA are not certain, so only TCRdb's listed CDR3 is given. The rearrangement uses TRBV30 and TRBJ2-3; the DNA was not compared with TRBD2, the D call given in the table. From its first to its last residue, the CDR3 has 10 amino acids. Germline lookup yields CDR1 GTSNPN and CDR2 SVGIG (reference sequence). The CDR3 loop is CAWSEGSGNT.

About this clone itself: No conserved phenylalanine or tryptophan ends this CDR3, so it is likely a read error. The DNA is left out, because the CDR3 cannot be placed on it with certainty; the CDR3 is given as TCRdb lists it. The chain employs TRBV19 and TRBJ2-1; TRBD1 is taken as the D call from the table, unchecked against the DNA. The CDR3 is 12 residues long, ends included. Germline values: CDR1 LNHDA, CDR2 SQIVND (reference sequence). CDR3 sequence: CASSTATSSYNE.

Measured by frequency, this clone is medium-sized. The CDR3 does not end in the conserved phenylalanine or tryptophan, so this is likely a read error. No DNA is shown, since the ends of the CDR3 on it are uncertain; the CDR3 is the one TCRdb lists. The chain employs TRBV29-1 and TRBJ2-1; the D segment call TRBD1 is taken from the table without a DNA check. The CDR3 extends over 10 residues, inclusive of both ends. Germline-derived CDR1 and CDR2 are SQVTM and ANQGSEA. CDR3 residues: CSVEGLQTNE.

Points on this clone: The CDR3 carries no conserved terminal phenylalanine or tryptophan, so it likely arises from a read error. It is unclear where the CDR3 begins or ends on the DNA, so no DNA is shown, and the CDR3 is as TCRdb lists it. The chain couples TRBV5-1 to TRBJ2-1; the D segment call TRBD1 is taken from the table without a DNA check. Germline V lookup: CDR1 SGHRS, CDR2 YFSETQ. The CDR3 spans 14 residues, counting both ends. The CDR3 reads CASRYRLGDGVMHE.

Of note for this clone: The conserved final phenylalanine or tryptophan is absent from the CDR3, which likely points to a read error. It is unclear where the CDR3 begins or ends on the DNA, so no DNA is shown, and the CDR3 is as TCRdb lists it. The chain is built from TRBV19 and TRBJ2-1; TRBD1, as called in the table, went unchecked against the DNA. The germline V gene has CDR1 LNHDA and CDR2 SQIVND (reference sequence). The CDR3 sequence runs 12 residues, both termini included. The CDR3 sequence: CASSIDGAGATE.

As concerns this clone: Without the conserved terminal phenylalanine or tryptophan, this CDR3 likely stems from a read error. The limits of the CDR3 on the DNA are not certain, so only TCRdb's listed CDR3 is given. The chain combines TRBV7-9 with TRBJ1-1; the table's D call, TRBD1, has no DNA check behind it. The CDR3 has 11 amino acids, counting both end residues. Germline CDR1 reads SEHNR; CDR2 reads FQNEAQ (reference sequence). CDR3 region: CASSLGGTNTE.